A few counts support the clone carrying this TCR beta chain. Its antigen is unknown. V shed 1 base and J shed 5 bases, with 12 bases lying between them. This CDR3 comprises 14 residues. Germline assignment: CDR1 SGHKS and CDR2 YYEKEE (reference sequence). TCRdb used MiXCR to reprocess the reads, holding one entry per CDR3 protein. The sample has 650,000 to 850,000 distinct CDR3 sequences; roughly 29% are singletons. This entry comes from a study of T cell repertoires in cytomegalovirus infection. Study conclusions and caveats: Across the ex vivo response, the dominant clonotypes were HLA-C-restricted CMV-specific TCR beta clonotypes.

J is TRBJ2-5 and V is TRBV5-5, with D perhaps given as TRBD1 or TRBD2 (6 bases each). Source: cultured CD8+ T cells from PBMCs, taken from culture after CMV antigen stimulation. The receptor was derived from a human donor in good health (CMV status not recorded). Some clones in this sample may be carry-over from other donors' samples. The CDR3 sequence is CASSLSTGRETQYF. CDR3 DNA sequence: TGTGCCAGCAGCTTGTCAACAGGGAGGGAGACCCAGTACTTC.